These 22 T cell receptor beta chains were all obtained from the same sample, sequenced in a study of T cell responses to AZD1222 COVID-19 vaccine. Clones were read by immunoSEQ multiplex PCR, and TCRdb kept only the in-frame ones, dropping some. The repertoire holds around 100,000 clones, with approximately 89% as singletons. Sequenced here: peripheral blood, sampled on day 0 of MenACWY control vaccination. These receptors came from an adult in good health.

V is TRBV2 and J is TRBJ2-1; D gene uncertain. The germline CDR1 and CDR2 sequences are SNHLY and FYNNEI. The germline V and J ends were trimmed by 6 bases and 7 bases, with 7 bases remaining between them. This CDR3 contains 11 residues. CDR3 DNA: TGTGCCAGCAGGGGGATGAATGAGCAGTTCTTC. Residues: CASRGMNEQFF. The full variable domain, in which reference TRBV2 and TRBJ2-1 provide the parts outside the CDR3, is EPEVTQTPSHQVTQMGQEVILRCVPISNHLYFYWYRQILGQKVEFLVSFYNNEISEKSEIFDDQFSVERPDGSNFTLKIRSTKLEDSAMYFCASRGMNEQFFGPGTRLTVL.

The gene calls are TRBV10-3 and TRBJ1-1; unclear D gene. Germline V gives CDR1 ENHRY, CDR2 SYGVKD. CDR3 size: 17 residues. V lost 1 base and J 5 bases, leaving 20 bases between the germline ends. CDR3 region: CAISEYQAGFPGTEAFF. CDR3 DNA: TGTGCCATCAGTGAGTATCAGGCGGGATTTCCGGGGACTGAAGCTTTCTTT.

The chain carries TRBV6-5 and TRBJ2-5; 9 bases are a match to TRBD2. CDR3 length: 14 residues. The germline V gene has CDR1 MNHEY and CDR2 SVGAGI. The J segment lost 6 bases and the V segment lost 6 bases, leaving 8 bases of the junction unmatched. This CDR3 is CASREERGVKTQYF. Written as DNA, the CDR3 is TGTGCCAGCAGGGAGGAGCGGGGGGTGAAGACCCAGTACTTC.

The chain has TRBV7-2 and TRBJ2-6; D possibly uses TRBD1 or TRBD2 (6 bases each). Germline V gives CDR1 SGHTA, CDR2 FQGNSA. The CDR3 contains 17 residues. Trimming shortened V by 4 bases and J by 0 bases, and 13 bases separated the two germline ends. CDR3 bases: TGTGCCAGCAGCTGGAGGGGGGAGAGCTCTGGGGCCAACGTCCTGACTTTC. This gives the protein CASSWRGESSGANVLTF.

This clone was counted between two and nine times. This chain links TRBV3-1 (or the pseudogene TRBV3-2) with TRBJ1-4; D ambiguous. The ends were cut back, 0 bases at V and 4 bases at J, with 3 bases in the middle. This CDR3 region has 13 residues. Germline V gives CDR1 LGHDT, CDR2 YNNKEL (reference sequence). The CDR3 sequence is CASSQDLNEKLFF. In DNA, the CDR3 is TGTGCCAGCAGCCAAGACCTTAATGAAAAACTGTTTTTT.

As DNA, the CDR3 is TGTGCCAGCAGCCGGACTAGCGGGAGGGGGTTATTCTTC. As protein: CASSRTSGRGLFF. The chain has TRBV6-5 and TRBJ2-1; TRBD2 matches at 15 bases. CDR3 length: 13 residues. Germline loops: CDR1 MNHEY, CDR2 SVGAGI. J gave up 16 bases and V 6 bases, and 7 bases lay outside the gene matches.

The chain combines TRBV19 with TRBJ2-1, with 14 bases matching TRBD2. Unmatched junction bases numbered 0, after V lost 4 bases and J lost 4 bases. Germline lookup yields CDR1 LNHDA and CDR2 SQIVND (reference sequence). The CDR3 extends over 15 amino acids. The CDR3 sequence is CASSRTSGGYNEQFF. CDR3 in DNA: TGTGCCAGTAGTAGGACTAGCGGGGGGTACAATGAGCAGTTCTTC.

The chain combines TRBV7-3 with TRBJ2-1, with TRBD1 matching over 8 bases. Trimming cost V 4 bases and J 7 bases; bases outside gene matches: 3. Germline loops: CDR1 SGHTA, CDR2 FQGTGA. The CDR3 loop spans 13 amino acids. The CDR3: CASSSQGGNEQFF. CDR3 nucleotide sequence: TGTGCCAGCAGCTCACAGGGGGGAAATGAGCAGTTCTTC.

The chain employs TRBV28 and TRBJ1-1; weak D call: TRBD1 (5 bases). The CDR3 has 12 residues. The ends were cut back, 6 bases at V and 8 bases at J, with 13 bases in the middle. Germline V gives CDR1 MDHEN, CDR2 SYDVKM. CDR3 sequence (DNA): TGTGCCAGCAGGTCTGACAGAGGAGAAGCTTTCTTT. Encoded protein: CASRSDRGEAFF.

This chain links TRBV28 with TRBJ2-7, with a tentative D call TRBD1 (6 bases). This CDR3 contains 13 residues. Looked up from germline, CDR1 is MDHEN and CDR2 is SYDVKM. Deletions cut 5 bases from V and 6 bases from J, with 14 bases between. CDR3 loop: CASSNPTGSEQYF. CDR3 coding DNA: TGTGCCAGCAGTAACCCGACAGGAAGCGAGCAGTACTTC.

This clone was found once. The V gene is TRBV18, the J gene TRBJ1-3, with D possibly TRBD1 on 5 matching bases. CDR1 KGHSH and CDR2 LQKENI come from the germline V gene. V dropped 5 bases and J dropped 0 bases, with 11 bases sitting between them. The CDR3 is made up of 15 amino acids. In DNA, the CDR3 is TGTGCCAGCTCAACGGACAACCTCTCTGGAAACACCATATATTTT. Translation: CASSTDNLSGNTIYF.

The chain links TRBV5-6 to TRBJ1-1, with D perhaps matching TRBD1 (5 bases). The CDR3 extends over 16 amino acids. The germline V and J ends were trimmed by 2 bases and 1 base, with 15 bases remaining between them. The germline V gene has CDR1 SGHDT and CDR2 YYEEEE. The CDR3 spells CASSFNLGTENTEAFF. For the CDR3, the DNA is TGTGCCAGCAGCTTTAATCTCGGGACGGAGAACACTGAAGCTTTCTTT.

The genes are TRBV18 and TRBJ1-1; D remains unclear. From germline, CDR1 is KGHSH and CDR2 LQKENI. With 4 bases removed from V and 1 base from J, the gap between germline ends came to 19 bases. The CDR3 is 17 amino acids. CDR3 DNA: TGTGCCAGCTCACTCGCCTCAGCCTCGAACTCGAACACTGAAGCTTTCTTT. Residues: CASSLASASNSNTEAFF.

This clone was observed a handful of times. The DNA for the CDR3 is TGTGCCAGCAGCTTGGCGCGGGCAGCCGGCACTGAAGCTTTCTTT. It codes for CASSLARAAGTEAFF. This chain links TRBV5-5 with TRBJ1-1; D is ambiguous. Trimming removed 0 bases at V and 4 bases at J, with 13 bases between. This CDR3 spans 15 amino acids. In germline, CDR1 is SGHKS, CDR2 YYEKEE (reference sequence).

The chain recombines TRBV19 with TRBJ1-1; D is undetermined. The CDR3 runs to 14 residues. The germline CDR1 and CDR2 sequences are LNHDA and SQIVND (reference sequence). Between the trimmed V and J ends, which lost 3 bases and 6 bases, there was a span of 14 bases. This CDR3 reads CASSINQGFAEAFF. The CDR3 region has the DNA TGTGCCAGTAGTATTAACCAAGGCTTCGCTGAAGCTTTCTTT.

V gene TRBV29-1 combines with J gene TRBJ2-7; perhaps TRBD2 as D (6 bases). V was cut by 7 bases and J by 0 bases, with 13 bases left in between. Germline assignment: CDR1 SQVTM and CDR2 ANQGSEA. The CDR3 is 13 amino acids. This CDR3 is CSARDSSSYEQYF. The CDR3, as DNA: TGCAGCGCCAGGGACTCGAGCTCCTACGAGCAGTACTTC.

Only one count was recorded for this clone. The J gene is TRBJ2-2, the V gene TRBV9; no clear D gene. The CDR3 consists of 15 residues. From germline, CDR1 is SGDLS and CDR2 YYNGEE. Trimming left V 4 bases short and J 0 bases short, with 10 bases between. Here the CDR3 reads CASSQTTANTGELFF. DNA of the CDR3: TGTGCCAGCAGCCAAACTACCGCGAACACCGGGGAGCTGTTTTTT.

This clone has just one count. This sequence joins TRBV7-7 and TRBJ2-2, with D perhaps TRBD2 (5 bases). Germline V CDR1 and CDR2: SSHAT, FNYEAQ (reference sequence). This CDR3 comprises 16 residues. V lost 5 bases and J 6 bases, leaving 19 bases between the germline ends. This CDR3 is CASSLQPGSGAGELFF. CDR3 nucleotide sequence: TGTGCCAGCAGCCTCCAACCGGGGTCGGGTGCCGGGGAGCTGTTTTTT.

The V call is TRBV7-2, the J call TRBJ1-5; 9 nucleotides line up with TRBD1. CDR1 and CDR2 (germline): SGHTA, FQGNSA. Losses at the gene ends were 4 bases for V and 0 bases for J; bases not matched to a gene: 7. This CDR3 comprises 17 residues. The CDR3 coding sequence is TGTGCCAGCAGCTCTACAGGGGGCCTCTATAGCAATCAGCCCCAGCATTTT. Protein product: CASSSTGGLYSNQPQHF.

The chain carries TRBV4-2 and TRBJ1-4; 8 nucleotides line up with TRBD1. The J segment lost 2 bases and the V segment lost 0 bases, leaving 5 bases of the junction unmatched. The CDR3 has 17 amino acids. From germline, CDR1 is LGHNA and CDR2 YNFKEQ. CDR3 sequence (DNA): TGTGCCAGCAGCCAAGATGGGGCAGGGGGCACTAATGAAAAACTGTTTTTT. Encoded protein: CASSQDGAGGTNEKLFF.

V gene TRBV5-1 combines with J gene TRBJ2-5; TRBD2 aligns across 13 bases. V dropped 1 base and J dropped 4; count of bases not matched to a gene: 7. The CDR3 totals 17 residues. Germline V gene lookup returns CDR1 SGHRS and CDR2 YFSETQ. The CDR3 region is CASSLFGLAGEVETQYF. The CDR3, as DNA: TGCGCCAGCAGCTTGTTCGGACTAGCGGGAGAAGTAGAGACCCAGTACTTC.

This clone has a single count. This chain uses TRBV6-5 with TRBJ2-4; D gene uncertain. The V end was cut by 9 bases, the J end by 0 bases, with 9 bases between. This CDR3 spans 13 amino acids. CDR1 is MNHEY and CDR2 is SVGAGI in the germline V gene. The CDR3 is CASSDLAKNIQYF. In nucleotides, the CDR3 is TGTGCCAGTTCGGACCTAGCCAAAAACATTCAGTACTTC.